The 18 T cell receptor beta chains presented below share a single source sample, sequenced in a study of T-cell memory formation after mild COVID-19. TCRdb re-derived calls from the 5' RACE reads in MiXCR, one entry per CDR3 protein. The sample shows hundreds of thousands of distinct CDR3 sequences, less than 25% of them seen only once. The sequenced material came from PBMCs or a T cell subset sorted from them (not recorded which). These receptors were collected from an adult woman who had mild COVID-19 (a few samples of this study predate the infection). Cell type and time point are not known.

The chain employs TRBV4-3 and TRBJ2-3, with 8 bases that match TRBD1. J was trimmed by 2 bases and V by 1 base; bases with no gene match: 5. Germline loops: CDR1 LGHNA, CDR2 YSLEER. This CDR3 has 16 residues. DNA for the CDR3: TGCGCCAGCAGCCAAGGAACGGACAGGGTCACAGATACGCAGTATTTT. Translated: CASSQGTDRVTDTQYF.

This sequence joins TRBV6-2 or TRBV6-3 and TRBJ2-5; the D gene is possibly TRBD1 (6 bases). This CDR3 is built from 14 residues. Germline values: CDR1 MNHEY, CDR2 SVGEGT. Trimming removed 5 bases from V and 5 bases from J, with 15 bases in between. Written as DNA, the CDR3 is TGTGCCAGCAGTACCGGGACACCTGGCGAGACCCAGTACTTC. Its translation is CASSTGTPGETQYF.

This clonotype occurred a few times. The chain employs TRBV9 and TRBJ1-1; D ambiguous. The CDR3 runs 14 residues. The V and J ends lost 0 bases and 4 bases respectively, with 10 bases between them. Per the germline V gene, CDR1 is SGDLS and CDR2 is YYNGEE. The CDR3 nucleotides read TGTGCCAGCAGCGTAGCCTCGGGTGGCACTGAAGCTTTCTTT. Protein product: CASSVASGGTEAFF.

This clonotype was counted between two and nine times. This CDR3 is CASSEPPGQSFFFYEQYF. CDR3 DNA: TGCGCCAGCAGCGAACCACCGGGACAGTCCTTTTTTTTCTACGAGCAGTACTTC. This sequence joins TRBV5-1 and TRBJ2-7, with 7 bases matching TRBD1. With 4 bases clipped from V and 3 bases from J, the junction kept 19 bases outside the gene matches. CDR1 and CDR2 from the germline V gene are SGHRS and YFSETQ. The CDR3 is 18 amino acids.

This clonotype was seen a few times. This chain connects TRBV20-1 to TRBJ1-4; 10 bases are shared with TRBD1. The V gene end was trimmed by 6 bases and the J gene end by 12 bases; junction bases not matched to a gene: 10. CDR1 is DFQATT, CDR2 SNEGSKA, per germline (reference sequence). The length of the CDR3 is 13 residues. The chain's CDR3 is CSARGRDRGQLFF. DNA of the CDR3: TGCAGTGCCAGGGGTCGGGACAGGGGTCAACTGTTTTTT.

This clonotype came up a few times. The genes are TRBV4-1 and TRBJ2-7, with D perhaps TRBD1 or TRBD2 (5 bases each). Germline CDR1 is MGHRA and CDR2 is YSYEKL. The length of the CDR3 is 16 residues. Between the trimmed V and J ends, which lost 0 bases and 0 bases, there was a span of 12 bases. The chain's CDR3 is CASSQDNGASSYEQYF. CDR3 nucleotides: TGCGCCAGCAGCCAAGATAACGGGGCAAGCTCCTACGAGCAGTACTTC.

The genes are TRBV9 and TRBJ2-7; no clear D. Deletions cut 0 bases from V and 2 bases from J, with 9 bases between. CDR1 and CDR2 from the germline V gene are SGDLS and YYNGEE. The CDR3 has 14 residues. The CDR3 region has the DNA TGTGCCAGCAGCGTAGCGGCAGAAGCCTACGAGCAGTACTTC. This translates into CASSVAAEAYEQYF.

This rearrangement joins TRBV3-1 to TRBJ2-7; 8 bases match TRBD1. There are 15 residues in the CDR3. The germline V gene encodes CDR1 LGHDT and CDR2 YNNKEL (reference sequence). With V trimmed by 5 bases and J by 5 bases, 11 bases remained unmatched. In DNA, the CDR3 is TGTGCCAGCAGCAATATCGGGACAGGTATCCACGAGCAGTACTTC. It specifies CASSNIGTGIHEQYF.

This clonotype was seen many times. The genes are TRBV5-1 and TRBJ2-7; D is unresolved. CDR3 length: 18 amino acids. Looked up from germline, CDR1 is SGHRS and CDR2 is YFSETQ. Between the trimmed V and J ends, which lost 0 bases and 7 bases, there was a span of 26 bases. The CDR3 bases are TGCGCCAGCAGCTTGGGTTCGCGCTCCGGGCTCACCTCCACTGAGCAGTACTTC. Translation gives CASSLGSRSGLTSTEQYF. The variable domain in full, with the rest retrieved from reference TRBV5-1 and TRBJ2-7, is KAGVTQTPRYLIKTRGQQVTLSCSPISGHRSVSWYQQTPGQGLQFLFEYFSETQRNKGNFPGRFSGRQFSNSRSEMNVSTLELGDSALYLCASSLGSRSGLTSTEQYFGPGTRLTVT.

In its sample, this clonotype was seen a few times. The rearrangement links TRBV7-3 to TRBJ2-6, with D perhaps given as TRBD1 or TRBD2 (5 bases each). This CDR3 contains 16 residues. Germline V CDR1 and CDR2: SGHTA, FQGTGA. Trimming stripped 0 bases from V and 2 bases from J, with 8 bases between. For the CDR3, the DNA is TGTGCCAGCAGCTTAACGGGGGTAGCTGGGGCCAACGTCCTGACTTTC. Protein sequence: CASSLTGVAGANVLTF.

This clonotype was seen a handful of times. The J gene is TRBJ2-3, the V gene TRBV20-1; 10 bases are a match to TRBD2. This CDR3 has 15 amino acids. Germline V gene sequence: CDR1 DFQATT, CDR2 SNEGSKA (reference sequence). V shed 6 bases and J 0 bases; nucleotides not matched to a gene: 6. DNA for the CDR3: TGCAGTGCGAGTGGACTAGCGGATAGCACAGATACGCAGTATTTT. Translating gives CSASGLADSTDTQYF.

This clonotype showed up just a few times. V gene TRBV29-1 combines with J gene TRBJ2-1, with 8 positions matching TRBD1. Germline V CDR1 and CDR2: SQVTM, ANQGSEA. With V trimmed by 7 bases and J by 7 bases, 12 bases remained unmatched. The CDR3 extends over 14 amino acids. The CDR3 reads CSARARGLENEQFF. The CDR3 DNA is TGCAGCGCCCGAGCCAGGGGGCTGGAAAATGAGCAGTTCTTC.

This clonotype has at least ten counts. The rearrangement links TRBV10-3 to TRBJ2-5, with D possibly TRBD2 on 5 matching bases. The CDR3 runs to 12 residues. The V end was cut by 6 bases, the J end by 5 bases, with 10 bases between. Germline assignment: CDR1 ENHRY and CDR2 SYGVKD. Here the CDR3 reads CAIRGSGETQYF. In nucleotides, the CDR3 is TGTGCCATCAGAGGGAGTGGGGAGACCCAGTACTTC.

The rearrangement links TRBV6-1 to TRBJ1-2, with TRBD1 identical over 8 bases. Trimming removed 6 bases from V and 0 bases from J; junction bases left unmatched: 3. The CDR3 is 14 amino acids. The germline gives CDR1 MNHNS, CDR2 SASEGT. This CDR3 reads CASSGQGSNYGYTF. The CDR3 nucleotides read TGTGCCAGCAGCGGACAGGGATCTAACTATGGCTACACCTTC.

V gene TRBV5-1 combines with J gene TRBJ2-1, with 9 bases fitting TRBD2. Germline V gives CDR1 SGHRS, CDR2 YFSETQ. After removal of 5 bases from V and 4 bases from J, the junction contained 4 bases not matched to a gene. This CDR3 region has 14 residues. CDR3 in amino acids: CASRTAGGYNEQFF. The DNA of the CDR3 is TGCGCCAGCAGGACAGCGGGGGGATACAATGAGCAGTTCTTC.

The chain employs TRBV20-1 and TRBJ1-2; possible D gene TRBD1, 5 bases. The CDR3 is 15 residues long. V was trimmed by 4 bases and J by 4 bases, leaving 19 bases between them. CDR1 is DFQATT and CDR2 is SNEGSKA in the germline V gene (reference sequence). The CDR3 sequence: CSANPGEQGAYGYTF. CDR3 DNA: TGCAGTGCTAACCCTGGGGAGCAGGGTGCCTATGGCTACACCTTC.

The rearrangement links TRBV5-8 to TRBJ2-1, with 12 bases aligning to TRBD1. This CDR3 is built from 16 residues. Germline CDR1 reads SGHTS; CDR2 reads YDEGEE. J lost 8 bases, V lost 1 base, and 7 bases had no gene match. CDR3 residues: CASSLPGTGGFDEQFF. CDR3 DNA: TGTGCCAGCAGCTTGCCCGGGACAGGGGGCTTCGATGAGCAGTTCTTC. Looking up the rest from reference TRBV5-8 and TRBJ2-1 gives the full variable domain: EAGVTQSPTHLIKTRGQQATLRCSPISGHTSVYWYQQALGLGLQFLLWYDEGEERNRGNFPPRFSGRQFPNYSSELNVNALELEDSALYLCASSLPGTGGFDEQFFGPGTRLTVL.

This clonotype was counted only a few times. The chain has TRBV5-1 and TRBJ2-3, with 12 nucleotides matching TRBD2. The trim removed 3 bases at V and 5 bases at J, leaving 10 bases unmatched. CDR3 length: 17 amino acids. The germline V gene encodes CDR1 SGHRS and CDR2 YFSETQ. CDR3 residues: CASSSLAGGPRGDTQYF. The CDR3 DNA reads as TGCGCCAGCAGCTCTCTAGCGGGAGGGCCTAGGGGAGATACGCAGTATTTT.